This TCR beta chain was identified in a study of human T cells and chemical hapten exposure. As for the study in general: Diphenylcyclopropenone was administered weekly to the scalp of patients throughout the approximately 25-week study. After 6 days, upper back 0.01% DPC patch tests were scored. The cohort included alopecia areata under or over 50% scalp, totalis and universalis.

Noted time point: patch test 1, 2 weeks after DPC sensitization. Treatment given: therapeutic diphenylcyclopropenone sensitization with weekly scalp DPC. Staff drew blood before applying each patch test. TCRdb used MiXCR to reprocess the RACE reads, holding one entry per CDR3 protein. The sample has roughly 380,000 distinct CDR3 sequences, roughly 5% seen once. Sample: whole blood, taken in connection with sensitization to the hapten diphenylcyclopropenone (DPC). The origin of this receptor is a woman in her 50s with alopecia areata. Some clones in this sample may be carry-over from other donors' samples.

Here the CDR3 reads CASSSRRPLDEKLFF. CDR3 in DNA: TGTGCCAGCAGTTCCCGTCGGCCTCTTGATGAAAAACTGTTTTTT. The chain carries TRBV6-2 or TRBV6-3 and TRBJ1-4; D gene unclear. V shed 4 bases and J shed 6 bases, with 15 bases lying between them. Germline lookup yields CDR1 MNHEY and CDR2 SVGEGT. The CDR3 is 15 amino acids.